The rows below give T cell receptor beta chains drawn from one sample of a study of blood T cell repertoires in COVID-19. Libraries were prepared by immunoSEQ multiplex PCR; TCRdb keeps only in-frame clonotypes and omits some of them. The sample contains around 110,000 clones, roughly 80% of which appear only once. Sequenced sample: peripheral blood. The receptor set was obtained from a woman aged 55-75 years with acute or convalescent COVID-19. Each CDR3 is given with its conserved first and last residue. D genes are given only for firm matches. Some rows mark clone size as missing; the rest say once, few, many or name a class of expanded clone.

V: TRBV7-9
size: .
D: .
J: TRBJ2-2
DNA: TGTGCCAGCAGAGAGACAGGAGCCACCGGGGAGCTGTTTTTT
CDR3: CASRETGATGELFF

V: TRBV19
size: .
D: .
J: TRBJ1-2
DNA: TGTGCCAGTAGTATCGCTGAGGGTTCCAACTATGGCTACACCTTC
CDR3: CASSIAEGSNYGYTF

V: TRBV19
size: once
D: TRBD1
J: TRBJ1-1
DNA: TGTGCCAGTATCTCCAGGGGGGTGGTGACTGAAGCTTTCTTT
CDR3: CASISRGVVTEAFF

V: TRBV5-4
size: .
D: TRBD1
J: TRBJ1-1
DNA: TGTGCCAGCAGCCGCGGACAGGGGGGGAACACTGAAGCTTTCTTT
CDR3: CASSRGQGGNTEAFF

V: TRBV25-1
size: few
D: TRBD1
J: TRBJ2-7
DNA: TGTGCCAGCAGTGGGGGACAGGGGGCATCCTACGAGCAGTACTTC
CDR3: CASSGGQGASYEQYF

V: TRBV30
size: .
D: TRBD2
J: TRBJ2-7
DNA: TGTGCCTGGAGTGTACTAGCGAGAGGTGGGGAGCAGTACTTC
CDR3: CAWSVLARGGEQYF

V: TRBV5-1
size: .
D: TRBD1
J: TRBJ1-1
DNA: TGCGCCAGCAGCGCAAACAGGGGGGTCGACACTGAAGCTTTCTTT
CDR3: CASSANRGVDTEAFF

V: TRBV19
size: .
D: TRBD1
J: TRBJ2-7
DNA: TGTGCCAGTAGTATAGCCTACCTCGGGACAGGGGCCTACGAGCAGTACTTC
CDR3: CASSIAYLGTGAYEQYF

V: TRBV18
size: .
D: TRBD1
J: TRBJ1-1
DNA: TGTGCCAGCTCACCAACCTTCGACAGGGACGAAGCTTTCTTT
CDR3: CASSPTFDRDEAFF

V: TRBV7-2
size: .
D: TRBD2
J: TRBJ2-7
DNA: TGTGCCAGCAGCCCAACTAGCGGGGTCTCCTACGAGCAGTACTTC
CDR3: CASSPTSGVSYEQYF

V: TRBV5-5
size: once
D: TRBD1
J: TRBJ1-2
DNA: TGTGCCAGCAGCTCTCAGGGGGTCCCGGACTATGGCTACACCTTC
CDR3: CASSSQGVPDYGYTF

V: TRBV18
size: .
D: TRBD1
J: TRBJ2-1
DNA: TGTGCCAGCTCACCCAGACAGGGCGATGAGCAGTTCTTC
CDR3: CASSPRQGDEQFF

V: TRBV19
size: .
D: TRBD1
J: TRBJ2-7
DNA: TGTGCCAGTACTCCGAAGACAGGGGAGTACCACGAGCAGTACTTC
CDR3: CASTPKTGEYHEQYF

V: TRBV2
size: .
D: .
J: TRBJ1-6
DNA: TGTGCCAGCACCAGAATCGGGGATTCACCCCTCCACTTT
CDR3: CASTRIGDSPLHF

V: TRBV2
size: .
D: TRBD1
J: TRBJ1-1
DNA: TGTGCCAGCAGTGAAGCGGGGACAGGGTACACTGAAGCTTTCTTT
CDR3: CASSEAGTGYTEAFF

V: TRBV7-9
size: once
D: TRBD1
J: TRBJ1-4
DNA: TGTGCCAGCAGCACGGGACAGGGCGTTGAAAAACTGTTTTTT
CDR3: CASSTGQGVEKLFF

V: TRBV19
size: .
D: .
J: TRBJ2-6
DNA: TGTGCCAGTAGTATATTCGGGTCTGGGGCCAACGTCCTGACTTTC
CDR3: CASSIFGSGANVLTF

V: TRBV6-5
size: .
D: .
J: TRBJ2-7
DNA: TGTGCCAGCAGAGATACCCTTTACAGTTACGAGCAGTACTTC
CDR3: CASRDTLYSYEQYF

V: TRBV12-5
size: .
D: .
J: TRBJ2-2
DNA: TGTGCTAGTGGTTTGGTCAGAGAAACAGCCGGGGAGCTGTTTTTT
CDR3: CASGLVRETAGELFF

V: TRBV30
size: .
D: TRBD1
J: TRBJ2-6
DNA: TGTGCCTGGAGTGTCGGGACAGGGTGGACTTCCACCTGGTCTGGGGCCAACGTCCTGACTTTC
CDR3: CAWSVGTGWTSTWSGANVLTF

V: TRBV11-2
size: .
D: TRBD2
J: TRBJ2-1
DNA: TGTGCCAGCAGCTTAAGAGCGGGGGACTACAATGAGCAGTTCTTC
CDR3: CASSLRAGDYNEQFF

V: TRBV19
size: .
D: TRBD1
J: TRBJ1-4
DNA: TGTGCCAGTAGTCCCCCGGGACAGGGAGGGACAACTAATGAAAAACTGTTTTTT
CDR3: CASSPPGQGGTTNEKLFF

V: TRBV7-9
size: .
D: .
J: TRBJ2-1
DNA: TGTGCCAGCAGCTTAGAACTAGTCGACAATGAGCAGTTCTTC
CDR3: CASSLELVDNEQFF

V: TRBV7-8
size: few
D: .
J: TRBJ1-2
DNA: TGTGCCAGCAGCCCCGACGGGGGGCATACTAACTATGGCTACACCTTC
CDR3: CASSPDGGHTNYGYTF

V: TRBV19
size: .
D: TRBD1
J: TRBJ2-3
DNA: TGTGCCAGCACAACCGGGACAGGGGCCGGAGATACGCAGTATTTT
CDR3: CASTTGTGAGDTQYF

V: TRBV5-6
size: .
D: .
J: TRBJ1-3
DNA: TGTGCCAGCAGCTTGGGATCGGTGGGCCCTGGAAACACCATATATTTT
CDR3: CASSLGSVGPGNTIYF

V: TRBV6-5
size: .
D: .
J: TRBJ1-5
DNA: TGTGCCAGCACCGCGACAGGTAGCAATCAGCCCCAGCATTTT
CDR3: CASTATGSNQPQHF

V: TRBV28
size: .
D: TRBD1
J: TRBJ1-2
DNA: TGTGCCAGCAGTTTCCATCAGGGGGCTAGCTATGGCTACACCTTC
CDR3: CASSFHQGASYGYTF

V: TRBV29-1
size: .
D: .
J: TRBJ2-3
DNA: TGCAGCGTTCAGAGGGCCGATACGCAGTATTTT
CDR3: CSVQRADTQYF